Shown below are 3 T cell receptor beta chains from a single sample sequenced in a study of Graves' ophthalmopathy and Graves' hyperthyroidism. Researchers took RNA transcripts and amplified TCR beta CDR3 regions from them. The workflow started with a first-round RT-PCR run with HTBI primers and then moved on to a second-round multiplex PCR. TCRdb fed the multiplex PCR reads into MiXCR, producing one record per CDR3 protein. The repertoire holds approximately 700,000 distinct CDR3 sequences, with roughly 39% as singletons. Sequenced: peripheral blood. These receptors were taken from an adult man with Graves' ophthalmopathy.

The CDR3 region is CASSQPLGEQYF. DNA for the CDR3: TGTGCCAGCAGCCAACCCCTGGGGGAGCAGTACTTC. The chain combines TRBV3-1 with TRBJ2-7; no firm D call. V was shortened by 2 bases and J by 7 bases, with 9 bases between the two germline ends. CDR1 and CDR2 from the germline V gene are LGHDT and YNNKEL (reference sequence). The CDR3 totals 12 residues.

In its sample, this clonotype was seen many times. This rearrangement joins TRBV2 to TRBJ1-5, with D perhaps TRBD1 (5 bases). The CDR3 has 14 residues. V was cut by 2 bases and J by 4 bases, with 9 bases left in between. Germline CDR1 SNHLY, CDR2 FYNNEI. CDR3 amino acids: CASSERGRNQPQHF. CDR3 DNA sequence: TGTGCCAGCAGTGAAAGGGGAAGGAATCAGCCCCAGCATTTT. Full variable domain (rest looked up from reference TRBV2 and TRBJ1-5): EPEVTQTPSHQVTQMGQEVILRCVPISNHLYFYWYRQILGQKVEFLVSFYNNEISEKSEIFDDQFSVERPDGSNFTLKIRSTKLEDSAMYFCASSERGRNQPQHFGDGTRLSIL.

This clonotype has ten or more counts. V gene TRBV29-1 combines with J gene TRBJ1-1, with 7 bases identical to TRBD1. Germline V gene lookup returns CDR1 SQVTM and CDR2 ANQGSEA. The length of the CDR3 is 13 residues. After removal of 5 bases from V and 5 bases from J, the junction contained 8 bases not matched to a gene. CDR3 residues: CSVQQGIWTEAFF. As DNA, the CDR3 is TGCAGCGTTCAACAGGGGATATGGACTGAAGCTTTCTTT.